These T cell receptor beta chains were read from a single sample in a study of blood T cell repertoires in COVID-19. Sequenced by immunoSEQ multiplex PCR; TCRdb stores in-frame clones only, minus some. The data hold roughly 100,000 clones, with approximately 86% observed a single time. The sequenced sample consisted of peripheral blood. The receptor source for this set is a man between 45 and 60 years old with COVID-19, enrolled during active disease. The CDR3 runs from the conserved cysteine through the conserved F or W. A D gene is named only where the DNA matches it firmly. Part of the rows lack a size; the others show once, few, many or a class for expanded clones.

CAWRKLAMGGTGELFF	TGTGCCTGGAGGAAACTAGCGATGGGTGGCACCGGGGAGCTGTTTTTT	TRBV30	NA	TRBJ2-2	TRBD2
CAGGTGGGYTF	TGTGCCGGGGGGACAGGCGGGGGCTACACCTTC	TRBV2	NA	TRBJ1-2	TRBD1
CAWKSGGLITEAFF	TGTGCCTGGAAATCAGGGGGCTTGATCACTGAAGCTTTCTTT	TRBV30	NA	TRBJ1-1	TRBD1
CASSKGLAGEETQYF	TGTGCCAGTAGTAAGGGACTAGCGGGGGAAGAGACCCAGTACTTC	TRBV19	NA	TRBJ2-5	TRBD2
CASSLLVPPEAFF	TGTGCCAGCAGCTTATTAGTTCCCCCTGAAGCTTTCTTT	TRBV7-2	NA	TRBJ1-1	NA
CASSQTTGELFF	TGTGCCAGCAGTCAAACTACCGGGGAGCTGTTTTTT	TRBV5-4	NA	TRBJ2-2	NA
CASSSFSDTQYF	TGTGCCAGCAGTTCCTTTTCAGATACGCAGTATTTT	TRBV28	NA	TRBJ2-3	NA
CASSFGLAGRQETQYF	TGTGCCAGCAGCTTTGGACTAGCGGGGCGCCAAGAGACCCAGTACTTC	TRBV7-2	NA	TRBJ2-5	TRBD2
CASSLGTSGGPINEQFF	TGCGCCAGCAGCTTGGGGACTAGCGGGGGCCCGATCAATGAGCAGTTCTTC	TRBV5-1	NA	TRBJ2-1	TRBD2
CASSLATGQQFF	TGTGCCAGCAGTTTAGCGACAGGTCAGCAGTTCTTC	TRBV12-3/TRBV12-4	NA	TRBJ2-1	NA
CASSLTRETQYF	TGTGCCAGCAGTTTGACAAGGGAGACCCAGTACTTC	TRBV12-3/TRBV12-4	few	TRBJ2-5	NA
CASSQIVSGGDTGELFF	TGTGCCAGCAGCCAAATCGTATCGGGGGGGGACACCGGGGAGCTGTTTTTT	TRBV3-1/TRBV3-2	NA	TRBJ2-2	TRBD2
CASSLLSGFPNEKLFF	TGCGCCAGCAGCCTACTCTCAGGGTTCCCTAATGAAAAACTGTTTTTT	TRBV4-3	NA	TRBJ1-4	NA
CASSQDRDTAIRLFF	TGCGCCAGCAGCCAAGATCGGGACACCGCGATTCGACTGTTTTTT	TRBV4-1	NA	TRBJ1-4	NA
CASSPESSHGYTF	TGTGCCAGCTCACCAGAATCCAGTCATGGCTACACCTTC	TRBV18	NA	TRBJ1-2	NA
CASSVVGRGPGNTIYF	TGTGCCAGCAGCGTAGTGGGCAGGGGGCCTGGAAACACCATATATTTT	TRBV9	NA	TRBJ1-3	TRBD1
CASSLVPRSSGGHNNEQFF	TGTGCCAGCAGCTTAGTACCCAGGAGTAGCGGGGGACACAACAATGAGCAGTTCTTC	TRBV11-2	NA	TRBJ2-1	TRBD2
CASRPGTGANQPQHF	TGTGCCAGCAGACCTGGGACAGGGGCTAATCAGCCCCAGCATTTT	TRBV7-2	NA	TRBJ1-5	TRBD1
CASSLTGSGANVLTF	TGTGCCAGCTCACTAACAGGGTCTGGGGCCAACGTCCTGACTTTC	TRBV18	NA	TRBJ2-6	NA
CASGDRDRIYGYTF	TGTGCCAGCGGAGACCGGGACAGGATTTATGGCTACACCTTC	TRBV19	NA	TRBJ1-2	TRBD1
CASSRSGGAFSEQYF	TGTGCCAGCAGCAGAAGCGGGGGGGCGTTTAGCGAGCAGTACTTC	TRBV7-2	NA	TRBJ2-7	TRBD2
CAWSYRGTGASAFF	TGTGCCTGGAGCTACCGTGGGACAGGGGCCTCGGCTTTCTTT	TRBV30	NA	TRBJ1-1	TRBD1
CASRGRGLSFIYNEQFF	TGTGCCAGCAGGGGCAGGGGGCTTTCTTTTATCTACAATGAGCAGTTCTTC	TRBV28	NA	TRBJ2-1	TRBD1
CAISQKDRGRSYEQYF	TGTGCCATCAGTCAGAAGGACAGGGGTAGATCCTACGAGCAGTACTTC	TRBV10-3	NA	TRBJ2-7	TRBD1
CASSITRGGDEKLFF	TGTGCCAGTAGTATTACCAGGGGTGGAGATGAAAAACTGTTTTTT	TRBV19	NA	TRBJ1-4	NA